The 20 T cell receptor beta chains given below trace back to one sample, sequenced in a study of beta chain features in type 1 diabetes. Sequencing targeted expressed TCRB transcripts, as all isolated RNA had been reverse transcribed. Measured with immunoSEQ multiplex PCR; TCRdb has only the in-frame clones, and not every one. This sample has more than 300,000 clones, with approximately 8.2% found just once. Sequencing input: central memory CD4+ T cells from blood. Every receptor here comes from a woman aged 18-29 years in good health.

This clone was counted only a few times. V is TRBV9 and J is TRBJ2-2; 10 nucleotides match TRBD2. Germline CDR1 SGDLS, CDR2 YYNGEE. The CDR3 length is 16 residues. The junction had 8 bases not matched to a gene; V was cut back by 4 bases and J by 5 bases. The CDR3 sequence is CASSTLAGAGTGELFF. CDR3 DNA: TGTGCCAGCAGCACCCTAGCGGGAGCAGGAACCGGGGAGCTGTTTTTT.

This clone showed up just a few times. The chain uses TRBV25-1 and TRBJ2-1; possibly TRBD2 for D (5 bases). The CDR3 has 15 amino acids. Trimming stripped 6 bases from V and 0 bases from J, with 12 bases between. CDR1 and CDR2 from the germline V gene are MGHDK and SYGVNS. CDR3 nucleotide sequence: TGTGCCAGCAGCGGCGTCCGGGACTCCTACAATGAGCAGTTCTTC. Protein: CASSGVRDSYNEQFF.

This clone has just a few counts. V and J are TRBV18 and TRBJ1-1; the D is unclear. The germline V and J ends were trimmed by 3 bases and 8 bases, with 13 bases remaining between them. Germline V CDR1 and CDR2: KGHSH, LQKENI. The CDR3 sequence is 13 residues long. The CDR3 DNA reads as TGTGCCAGCTCACCTGTTTCCCCCGGAGAAGCTTTCTTT. As protein: CASSPVSPGEAFF.

The rearrangement joins TRBV5-1 to TRBJ2-2; 10 bases are shared with TRBD2. CDR3 size: 16 residues. Per germline, CDR1 SGHRS and CDR2 YFSETQ. V lost 1 base, J lost 6 bases, and 6 bases stayed unmatched. The CDR3 sequence is CASSLSLAGVPGELFF. The CDR3 DNA follows: TGCGCCAGCAGCTTGAGTCTAGCGGGAGTCCCCGGGGAGCTGTTTTTT.

The chain has TRBV7-3 and TRBJ2-1, with 7 positions matching TRBD1. The CDR3 loop spans 13 amino acids. Germline V gene data show CDR1 as SGHTA and CDR2 as FQGTGA. The ends lost 4 bases at V and 8 bases at J; junction bases unmatched: 5. CDR3 region: CASSSRTGYEQFF. CDR3 bases: TGTGCCAGCAGCTCACGGACAGGCTATGAGCAGTTCTTC.

This chain links TRBV10-3 with TRBJ2-7; 8 nucleotides line up with TRBD1. J gave up 7 bases and V 6 bases, and 8 bases lay outside the gene matches. Looked up from germline, CDR1 is ENHRY and CDR2 is SYGVKD. The CDR3 runs 13 residues. The CDR3 protein is CAISRDRSLEQYF. For the CDR3, the DNA is TGTGCCATCAGCCGGGACAGGTCCTTGGAGCAGTACTTC.

This clone was observed at least ten times. V usage is TRBV6-1 and J usage is TRBJ2-7, with 7 bases matching TRBD1. Per germline, CDR1 MNHNS and CDR2 SASEGT. The CDR3 is 14 residues long. V dropped 6 bases and J dropped 3; count of bases not matched to a gene: 8. The CDR3 coding sequence is TGTGCCAGCAGCCCCGACAGGGATAGCTACGAGCAGTACTTC. It is translated as CASSPDRDSYEQYF.

This clone was seen many times. The chain uses TRBV6-4 and TRBJ1-2; a possible D gene is TRBD1 (5 bases). The V gene lost 4 bases and the J gene lost 0 bases, with 12 bases spanning the gap. Per germline, CDR1 MRHNA and CDR2 SNTAGT. The CDR3 has 15 amino acids. The CDR3 DNA sequence: TGTGCCAGCAGTGTCCGGGACCGAGCTAACTATGGCTACACCTTC. This encodes CASSVRDRANYGYTF.

This clone was recorded a few times. This chain uses TRBV14 with TRBJ1-4; D possibly corresponds to TRBD1 (5 bases). This CDR3 contains 14 residues. The germline gives CDR1 SGHDN, CDR2 FVKESK. V was clipped by 3 bases and J by 8 bases, with 13 bases between them. CDR3 in DNA: TGTGCCAGCAGCCATATGGGGGTTGCGGAAAAACTGTTTTTT. Translated, it gives CASSHMGVAEKLFF.

This clone was recorded a few times. The chain joins TRBV28 to TRBJ2-7, with TRBD2 as a possible D gene (5 bases). CDR1 is MDHEN, CDR2 SYDVKM, per germline. The V end was cut by 4 bases, the J end by 4 bases, with 14 bases between. The CDR3 spans 14 residues. This CDR3 is CASSSPPSGYEQYF. In DNA form, the CDR3 reads TGTGCCAGCAGTTCGCCACCATCGGGATACGAGCAGTACTTC. Full variable domain (outside the CDR3, taken from reference TRBV28 and TRBJ2-7): DVKVTQSSRYLVKRTGEKVFLECVQDMDHENMFWYRQDPGLGLRLIYFSYDVKMKEKGDIPEGYSVSREKKERFSLILESASTNQTSMYLCASSSPPSGYEQYFGPGTRLTVT.

This clone has ten or more counts. V and J are TRBV2 and TRBJ2-3; D not resolved. The V end was cut by 6 bases, the J end by 0 bases, with 4 bases between. CDR3 length equals 12 residues. Germline loops: CDR1 SNHLY, CDR2 FYNNEI. The CDR3 DNA reads as TGTGCCAGCAGCGCTAGCACAGATACGCAGTATTTT. Amino acid sequence: CASSASTDTQYF.

The genes are TRBV2 and TRBJ1-5; TRBD1 might be the D (6 bases). Trimming cost V 6 bases and J 4 bases, with 13 bases left between them. The CDR3 loop spans 14 amino acids. Per germline, CDR1 SNHLY and CDR2 FYNNEI. The CDR3 region is CASRGIGGNQPQHF. The CDR3 nucleotides read TGTGCCAGCAGGGGGATAGGGGGAAATCAGCCCCAGCATTTT.

This clone has only a few counts. The chain recombines TRBV11-2 with TRBJ2-1; D perhaps matches TRBD2 (6 bases). The CDR3 extends over 12 amino acids. V was clipped by 5 bases and J by 9 bases, with 11 bases between them. Germline assignment: CDR1 SGHAT and CDR2 FQNNGV. Here the CDR3 DNA reads TGTGCCAGCAGCGTTAACGGGGGTGAGCAGTTCTTC. This codes for CASSVNGGEQFF.

The chain combines TRBV6-6 with TRBJ2-1; weak D call: TRBD2 (5 bases). Germline values: CDR1 MNHNY, CDR2 SVGAGI (reference sequence). The CDR3 covers 14 residues. V lost 3 bases and J lost 7, with 13 bases in between. The CDR3 DNA reads as TGTGCCAGCAGTTATCGTCAGGCGGGTAATGAGCAGTTCTTC. Amino acid sequence: CASSYRQAGNEQFF.

The CDR3 loop reads CASSQDRPLAGFRTDTQYF. The CDR3, as DNA: TGCGCCAGCAGCCAAGATCGGCCCCTAGCGGGGTTCCGTACAGATACGCAGTATTTT. The J gene is TRBJ2-3, the V gene TRBV4-3; 9 nucleotides line up with TRBD2. Germline-derived CDR1 and CDR2 are LGHNA and YSLEER. With V trimmed by 0 bases and J by 3 bases, 13 bases remained unmatched. The CDR3 runs to 19 residues.

About this clone itself: The same CDR3 is also encoded by other DNA sequences in this sample. This chain connects TRBV15 to TRBJ2-4; D remains ambiguous. Trimming took off 0 bases at V and 0 bases at J, with 3 bases between the two ends. CDR1 LNHNV and CDR2 YYDKDF come from the germline V gene (reference sequence). The CDR3 extends over 14 amino acids. The CDR3 is CATSRDLAKNIQYF. The CDR3 region has the DNA TGTGCCACCAGCAGAGATCTAGCCAAAAACATTCAGTACTTC.

This clone was detected only a few times. The chain carries TRBV29-1 and TRBJ2-1; D is uncertain. Germline loops: CDR1 SQVTM, CDR2 ANQGSEA. This CDR3 comprises 13 residues. Deletions cut 4 bases from V and 0 bases from J, with 7 bases between. The CDR3 nucleotides are TGCAGCGTTGTGACCACCTCCTACAATGAGCAGTTCTTC. It translates to CSVVTTSYNEQFF.

This clone was recorded a few times. The chain combines TRBV5-4 with TRBJ1-4; 8 positions agree with TRBD1. Germline V gene data show CDR1 as SGHNT and CDR2 as YYREEE (reference sequence). Losses at the gene ends were 4 bases for V and 1 base for J; bases not matched to a gene: 3. The CDR3 spans 15 residues. CDR3 DNA: TGTGCCAGCAGCACAGGGGGGGGAACTAATGAAAAACTGTTTTTT. This translates into CASSTGGGTNEKLFF.

This clone turned up a few times. V usage is TRBV19 and J usage is TRBJ2-2, with D perhaps TRBD1 (6 bases). The CDR3 covers 14 residues. Trimming removed 9 bases at V and 0 bases at J, with 11 bases between. CDR1 and CDR2 (germline): LNHDA, SQIVND (reference sequence). The CDR3 DNA follows: TGTGCCAGCAAACAGGGCCCGAACACCGGGGAGCTGTTTTTT. Translated, it gives CASKQGPNTGELFF.

This clone was counted ten times or more. V gene TRBV19 combines with J gene TRBJ2-1; 12 bases are shared with TRBD2. From germline, CDR1 is LNHDA and CDR2 SQIVND (reference sequence). The CDR3 has 15 amino acids. V gave up 5 bases and J gave up 8 bases; unmatched junction bases: 7. The CDR3 sequence: CASSPLAGGGYEQFF. CDR3 DNA sequence: TGTGCCAGTAGTCCCCTAGCGGGAGGGGGATATGAGCAGTTCTTC.